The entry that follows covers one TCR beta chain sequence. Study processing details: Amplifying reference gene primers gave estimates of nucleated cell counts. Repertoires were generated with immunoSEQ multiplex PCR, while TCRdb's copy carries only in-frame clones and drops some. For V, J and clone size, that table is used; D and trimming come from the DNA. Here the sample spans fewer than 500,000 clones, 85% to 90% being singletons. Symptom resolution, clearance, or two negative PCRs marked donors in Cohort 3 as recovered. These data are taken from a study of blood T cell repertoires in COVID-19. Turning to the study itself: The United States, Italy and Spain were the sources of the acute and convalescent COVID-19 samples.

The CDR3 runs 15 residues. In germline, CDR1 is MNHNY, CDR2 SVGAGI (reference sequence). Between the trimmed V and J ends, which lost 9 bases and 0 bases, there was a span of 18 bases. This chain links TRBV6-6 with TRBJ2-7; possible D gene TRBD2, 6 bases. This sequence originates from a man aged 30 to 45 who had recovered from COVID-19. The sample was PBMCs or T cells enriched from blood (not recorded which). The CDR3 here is CASTTGTRSSYEQYF. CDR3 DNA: TGTGCCAGTACCACCGGGACTCGAAGCTCCTACGAGCAGTACTTC.